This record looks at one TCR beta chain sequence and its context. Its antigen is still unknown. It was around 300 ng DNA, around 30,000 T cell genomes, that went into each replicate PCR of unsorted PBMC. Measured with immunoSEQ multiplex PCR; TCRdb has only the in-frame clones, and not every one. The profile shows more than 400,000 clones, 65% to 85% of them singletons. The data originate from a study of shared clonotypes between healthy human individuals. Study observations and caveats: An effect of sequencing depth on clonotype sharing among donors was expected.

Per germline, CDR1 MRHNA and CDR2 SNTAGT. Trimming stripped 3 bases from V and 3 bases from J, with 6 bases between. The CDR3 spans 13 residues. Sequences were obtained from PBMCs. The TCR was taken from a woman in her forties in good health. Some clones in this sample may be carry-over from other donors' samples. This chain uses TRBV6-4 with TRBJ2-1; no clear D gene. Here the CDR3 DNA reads TGTGCCAGCAGTGAAACAGACTACAATGAGCAGTTCTTC. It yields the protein CASSETDYNEQFF.